What follows are 8 T cell receptor beta chains derived from one specimen sequenced in a study of blood T cell repertoires in COVID-19. Data came from immunoSEQ multiplex PCR; TCRdb stores just in-frame clones and leaves some out. Of some 290,000 clones in the sample, about nine tenths were seen once. What was sequenced was PBMCs or T cells enriched from blood (not recorded which). The receptors derive from a woman aged 40 to 49 with acute COVID-19.

This chain connects TRBV6-5 to TRBJ1-2; 8 nucleotides match TRBD1. This CDR3 is 14 amino acids long. The V gene's germline CDR1 is MNHEY and CDR2 SVGAGI. With V trimmed by 5 bases and J by 9 bases, 11 bases remained unmatched. The CDR3 DNA is TGTGCCAGCAGTCCCGGGACAGGCCTTTTTCGCTACACCTTC. Translating it yields CASSPGTGLFRYTF.

The chain recombines TRBV11-2 with TRBJ1-2; D is uncertain. Germline CDR1 reads SGHAT; CDR2 reads FQNNGV. Trimming shortened V by 5 bases and J by 5 bases, and 18 bases separated the two germline ends. This CDR3 contains 15 residues. Here the CDR3 reads CASSVPGWREYGYTF. CDR3 nucleotides: TGTGCCAGCAGCGTCCCGGGGTGGAGGGAGTATGGCTACACCTTC.

This rearrangement joins TRBV27 to TRBJ1-5; the D is unclear. V shed 6 bases and J shed 2 bases, with 14 bases lying between them. This CDR3 is built from 15 residues. CDR1 is MNHEY and CDR2 is SMNVEV in the germline V gene (reference sequence). CDR3 sequence reads: CASRRSRSGNQPQHF. The CDR3 nucleotides are TGTGCCAGCAGGCGCTCTAGGTCGGGCAATCAGCCCCAGCATTTT.

The chain couples TRBV19 to TRBJ1-1; D uncertain. Germline CDR1 is LNHDA and CDR2 is SQIVND (reference sequence). CDR3 length equals 13 residues. Trimming pared 5 bases from V and 1 base from J, leaving 8 bases between. In DNA, the CDR3 is TGTGCCAGTAGTTCGCCGGGGAACACTGAAGCTTTCTTT. As protein: CASSSPGNTEAFF.

The chain links TRBV15 to TRBJ2-5; TRBD1 matches 7 bases. The germline V gene encodes CDR1 LNHNV and CDR2 YYDKDF (reference sequence). Germline trimming cut 1 base from V and 4 bases from J; bases unmatched to any gene: 6. The CDR3 consists of 15 residues. The CDR3 reads CATSRGGTEIETQYF. The CDR3 DNA follows: TGTGCCACCAGCAGAGGGGGGACAGAGATAGAGACCCAGTACTTC.

CDR3 residues: CASSIMAGGSYEQYF. The CDR3 DNA sequence: TGTGCCAGTAGTATAATGGCGGGAGGGTCCTACGAGCAGTACTTC. V usage is TRBV19 and J usage is TRBJ2-7, with 9 bases matching TRBD2. Germline CDR1 LNHDA, CDR2 SQIVND (reference sequence). This CDR3 contains 15 residues. V was clipped by 2 bases and J by 1 base; unmatched bases: 3. The whole variable domain, remainder taken from reference TRBV19 and TRBJ2-7, is DGGITQSPKYLFRKEGQNVTLSCEQNLNHDAMYWYRQDPGQGLRLIYYSQIVNDFQKGDIAEGYSVSREKKESFPLTVTSAQKNPTAFYLCASSIMAGGSYEQYFGPGTRLTVT.

This chain connects TRBV5-1 to TRBJ1-3; tentatively, D is TRBD1 (6 bases). With 0 bases removed from V and 3 bases from J, the gap between germline ends came to 10 bases. Germline-derived CDR1 and CDR2 are SGHRS and YFSETQ. This CDR3 has 15 residues. Written as DNA, the CDR3 is TGCGCCAGCAGCTTGGGGTCAGGGGATGGAAACACCATATATTTT. This translates into CASSLGSGDGNTIYF.

The gene calls are TRBV24-1 and TRBJ1-5; the D is unclear. Germline V CDR1 and CDR2: KGHDR, SFDVKD. Trimming took 8 bases from V and 4 from J, leaving 11 bases between them. The CDR3 covers 13 residues. The CDR3 DNA is TGTGCCACCAATGCAGGTGGAAATCAGCCCCAGCATTTT. Translating gives CATNAGGNQPQHF.